What follows are 27 T cell receptor beta chains derived from one specimen sequenced in a study of CD8 T cells in ankylosing spondylitis. Study findings and constraints: Characteristic, it appeared, of ankylosing spondylitis blood was a TCR beta motif of seven or eight highly homologous variants.

TCRdb recomputed calls from the 5' RACE reads with MiXCR, one row per CDR3 protein. Among roughly 450,000 distinct CDR3 sequences listed, about 25% were seen once. Their specific antigens are unknown. The sequenced sample was blood, either unsorted or a sorted T cell fraction (not recorded which). Source of these receptors: a male donor with ankylosing spondylitis.

As to this clonotype: An end of the junction differs from the germline gene, which may be a read error. The rearrangement links TRBV5-1 to TRBJ1-1, with D hard to call. Germline lookup yields CDR1 SGHRS and CDR2 YFSETQ. The CDR3 runs to 13 residues. The CDR3 region has the DNA TGCTCCAGCAGCTTGGTGAGTAACACTGAAGCTTTCTTT. Its protein product is CSSSLVSNTEAFF.

The chain couples TRBV29-1 to TRBJ1-2; D gene uncertain. The CDR3 is made up of 11 amino acids. Trimming stripped 6 bases from V and 1 base from J, with 6 bases between. CDR1 is SQVTM, CDR2 ANQGSEA, per germline. Here the CDR3 DNA reads TGCAGCGTAGAGGATAACTATGGCTACACCTTC. Amino acids: CSVEDNYGYTF.

This clonotype appeared a few times. The chain recombines TRBV10-2 with TRBJ2-3, with D tentatively TRBD2 (5 bases). V shed 3 bases and J shed 0 bases, with 13 bases lying between them. This CDR3 has 16 amino acids. Germline V gene sequence: CDR1 WSHSY, CDR2 SAAADI. Here the CDR3 reads CASSEWEPPSTDTQYF. For the CDR3, the DNA is TGCGCCAGCAGTGAATGGGAGCCTCCTAGCACAGATACGCAGTATTTT.

The genes are TRBV7-2 and TRBJ1-5; no reliable D call. The germline V and J ends were trimmed by 8 bases and 7 bases, with 15 bases remaining between them. CDR3 length equals 13 residues. Germline loops: CDR1 SGHTA, CDR2 FQGNSA. The CDR3 region has the DNA TGTGCCAGCCGGGAAGAAACGCTCCAGCCCCAGCATTTT. This gives the protein CASREETLQPQHF. Full variable domain (remainder filled in from reference TRBV7-2 and TRBJ1-5): GAGVSQSPSNKVTEKGKDVELRCDPISGHTALYWYRQSLGQGLEFLIYFQGNSAPDKSGLPSDRFSAERTGGSVSTLTIQRTQQEDSAVYLCASREETLQPQHFGDGTRLSIL.

The chain links TRBV11-2 to TRBJ2-1, with TRBD2 identical over 13 bases. This CDR3 comprises 17 residues. V was clipped by 4 bases and J by 1 base; unmatched bases: 4. Germline lookup yields CDR1 SGHAT and CDR2 FQNNGV. CDR3 sequence: CASSSTSGRASYNEQFF. As DNA, the CDR3 is TGTGCCAGCAGCTCCACTAGCGGGAGGGCGTCCTACAATGAGCAGTTCTTC.

The CDR3: CASSPDPEGTDTQYF. DNA of the CDR3: TGTGCCAGCTCACCTGACCCCGAAGGAACAGATACGCAGTATTTT. This chain joins TRBV18 and TRBJ2-3, with D hard to call. Germline loops: CDR1 KGHSH, CDR2 LQKENI. Trimming left V 3 bases short and J 3 bases short, with 13 bases between. CDR3 length equals 15 residues.

This clonotype was observed a handful of times. The rearrangement joins TRBV29-1 to TRBJ2-1; 7 bases are shared with TRBD1. V lost 7 bases and J lost 5; bases outside the gene matches: 11. The CDR3 extends over 14 amino acids. Germline CDR1 SQVTM, CDR2 ANQGSEA. CDR3: CSAPEGADDNEQFF. In DNA, the CDR3 is TGCAGCGCCCCTGAGGGGGCGGATGACAATGAGCAGTTCTTC.

The chain carries TRBV5-1 and TRBJ2-1; TRBD1 is a possible D gene (6 bases). The CDR3 covers 17 residues. CDR1 and CDR2 (germline): SGHRS, YFSETQ. Between the trimmed V and J ends, which lost 1 base and 5 bases, there was a span of 19 bases. CDR3 residues: CASSLNEQGRVDNEQFF. Here the CDR3 DNA reads TGCGCCAGCAGCTTGAACGAACAGGGTAGGGTGGACAATGAGCAGTTCTTC.

V gene TRBV7-9 combines with J gene TRBJ2-5, with a weak D call TRBD2 (6 bases). The CDR3 has 14 residues. Germline V gene lookup returns CDR1 SEHNR and CDR2 FQNEAQ (reference sequence). V lost 5 bases, J lost 1 base, and 11 bases lay in between. The CDR3 is CASSPGLLQETQYF. Written as DNA, the CDR3 is TGTGCCAGCAGCCCGGGACTGCTCCAAGAGACCCAGTACTTC. Full variable domain (outside the CDR3, taken from reference TRBV7-9 and TRBJ2-5): DTGVSQNPRHKITKRGQNVTFRCDPISEHNRLYWYRQTLGQGPEFLTYFQNEAQLEKSRLLSDRFSAERPKGSFSTLEIQRTEQGDSAMYLCASSPGLLQETQYFGPGTRLLVL.

This clonotype has only a few counts. V gene TRBV12-3 or TRBV12-4 combines with J gene TRBJ2-1, with 9 bases aligning to TRBD1. The CDR3 sequence is 15 residues long. Trimming at V came to 3 bases and at J to 5 bases, leaving 5 bases not matched to a gene. The CDR3 spells CASSLGTGPNNEQFF. In nucleotides, the CDR3 is TGTGCCAGCAGTTTGGGGACAGGGCCTAACAATGAGCAGTTCTTC.

This clonotype occurred a few times. The rearrangement links TRBV12-3 or TRBV12-4 to TRBJ1-2; maybe TRBD1 (6 bases). V lost 5 bases and J lost 6, with 10 bases in between. The CDR3 is made up of 12 amino acids. CDR3 loop: CASSNTGHGYTF. DNA of the CDR3: TGTGCCAGCAGTAACACAGGGCATGGCTACACCTTC.

V gene TRBV18 combines with J gene TRBJ2-3, with unresolved D. Trimming cost V 1 base and J 6 bases, with 8 bases left between them. CDR3 length: 13 amino acids. Germline V CDR1 and CDR2: KGHSH, LQKENI. CDR3 sequence (DNA): TGTGCCAGCTCACCACGGACGGACGATACGCAGTATTTT. This codes for CASSPRTDDTQYF.

This clonotype was seen only a few times. The chain has TRBV5-1 and TRBJ2-1; D remains ambiguous. Trimming took 2 bases from V and 8 from J, leaving 11 bases between them. The CDR3 length is 13 residues. Per the germline V gene, CDR1 is SGHRS and CDR2 is YFSETQ. The DNA of the CDR3 is TGCGCCAGCAGCTTACCCGCGATGGATGAGCAGTTCTTC. It is translated as CASSLPAMDEQFF.

This clonotype was seen a few times. The V call is TRBV9, the J call TRBJ2-3; 8 bases match TRBD1. Trimming cost V 2 bases and J 6 bases; bases outside gene matches: 8. Germline V gene lookup returns CDR1 SGDLS and CDR2 YYNGEE. The CDR3 has 15 residues. CDR3 region: CASSVKSRGPDTQYF. For the CDR3, the DNA is TGTGCCAGCAGCGTTAAGAGCAGGGGGCCTGATACGCAGTATTTT.

The CDR3 DNA follows: TGCAGTGCTAGGGACGGGAGAGGGGAGACCCAGTACTTC. As protein: CSARDGRGETQYF. The chain has TRBV20-1 and TRBJ2-5, with D possibly matching TRBD2 (6 bases). Germline-derived CDR1 and CDR2 are DFQATT and SNEGSKA (reference sequence). Trimming pared 3 bases from V and 5 bases from J, leaving 13 bases between. This CDR3 comprises 13 residues.

This clonotype was seen ten or more times. The chain links TRBV10-3 to TRBJ2-4, with 9 bases lining up with TRBD1. This CDR3 has 13 amino acids. With 6 bases clipped from V and 5 bases from J, the junction kept 2 bases outside the gene matches. Per germline, CDR1 ENHRY and CDR2 SYGVKD. The CDR3 is CAIRGDRENIQYF. The DNA of the CDR3 is TGTGCCATCAGGGGGGACAGGGAAAACATTCAGTACTTC.

The gene calls are TRBV10-3 and TRBJ1-2; TRBD1 matches at 11 bases. Germline loops: CDR1 ENHRY, CDR2 SYGVKD. V lost 10 bases to trimming and J lost 2 bases; unmatched junction nucleotides: 3. The CDR3 covers 13 residues. The CDR3, as DNA: TGTGCCACCTGGACAGGGGGCAACTATGGCTACACCTTC. Encoded protein: CATWTGGNYGYTF.

This clonotype was found many times. This chain joins TRBV12-3 or TRBV12-4 and TRBJ2-3, with 11 nucleotides matching TRBD2. V gave up 10 bases and J gave up 2 bases; unmatched junction bases: 5. The CDR3 has 14 residues. The CDR3 reads CATRLAGSTDTQYF. In DNA form, the CDR3 reads TGTGCCACCAGACTAGCGGGGTCCACAGATACGCAGTATTTT.

The V call is TRBV5-1, the J call TRBJ2-1, with TRBD1 as a possible D gene (5 bases). This CDR3 spans 15 amino acids. Per germline, CDR1 SGHRS and CDR2 YFSETQ. V was shortened by 4 bases and J by 7 bases, with 18 bases between the two germline ends. The CDR3 region is CASSLDNPPGNEQFF. The CDR3 DNA follows: TGCGCCAGCAGCCTGGACAACCCCCCAGGGAATGAGCAGTTCTTC.

This clonotype was seen a few times. The chain joins TRBV24-1 to TRBJ1-2; no firm D call. Between the trimmed V and J ends, which lost 5 bases and 0 bases, there was a span of 9 bases. The germline CDR1 and CDR2 sequences are KGHDR and SFDVKD. This CDR3 comprises 14 residues. The CDR3 sequence is CATSARSANYGYTF. In DNA form, the CDR3 reads TGTGCCACCAGTGCGAGATCAGCTAACTATGGCTACACCTTC.

This clonotype was seen a few times. This chain links TRBV5-1 with TRBJ2-3, with 9 bases that match TRBD2. The CDR3 runs to 16 residues. CDR1 is SGHRS and CDR2 is YFSETQ in the germline V gene. With V trimmed by 0 bases and J by 2 bases, 4 bases remained unmatched. Here the CDR3 reads CASSLEVAGATDTQYF. The CDR3 coding sequence is TGCGCCAGCAGCTTGGAGGTAGCGGGAGCCACAGATACGCAGTATTTT. The full variable domain, its missing parts supplied by reference TRBV5-1 and TRBJ2-3, is KAGVTQTPRYLIKTRGQQVTLSCSPISGHRSVSWYQQTPGQGLQFLFEYFSETQRNKGNFPGRFSGRQFSNSRSEMNVSTLELGDSALYLCASSLEVAGATDTQYFGPGTRLTVL.

The chain is built from TRBV11-2 and TRBJ2-5, with 7 bases aligning to TRBD2. Germline trimming cut 5 bases from V and 4 bases from J; bases unmatched to any gene: 4. The CDR3 loop spans 13 amino acids. CDR1 is SGHAT and CDR2 is FQNNGV in the germline V gene. The CDR3: CASSTGGRETQYF. In nucleotides, the CDR3 is TGTGCCAGCAGCACAGGCGGGAGAGAGACCCAGTACTTC.

The rearrangement links TRBV20-1 to TRBJ1-5; D not certain. With 5 bases removed from V and 2 bases from J, the gap between germline ends came to 13 bases. The CDR3 has 14 residues. The germline V gene has CDR1 DFQATT and CDR2 SNEGSKA (reference sequence). CDR3 bases: TGCAGTGCTGTTCAGGTCTGGGGCAATCAGCCCCAGCATTTT. It yields the protein CSAVQVWGNQPQHF.

The chain recombines TRBV6-2 or TRBV6-3 with TRBJ2-1, with D uncertain. The CDR3 is 13 amino acids. Germline CDR1 and CDR2: MNHEY and SVGEGT. Trimming removed 8 bases from V and 0 bases from J, with 8 bases in between. The CDR3 DNA sequence: TGTGCCAGCGGGTTGAGCTCCTACAATGAGCAGTTCTTC. Amino acids: CASGLSSYNEQFF.

The rearrangement uses TRBV20-1 and TRBJ2-3, with D uncertain. V was pared by 6 bases and J by 5 bases, with 9 bases between. Germline CDR1 is DFQATT and CDR2 is SNEGSKA (reference sequence). The length of the CDR3 is 11 residues. In DNA form, the CDR3 reads TGCAGTGCGCCAGACCTAGATACGCAGTATTTT. This codes for CSAPDLDTQYF.

This clonotype came up many times. The gene calls are TRBV29-1 and TRBJ2-2; 8 positions agree with TRBD1. Germline V gene lookup returns CDR1 SQVTM and CDR2 ANQGSEA. The length of the CDR3 is 16 residues. J lost 6 bases, V lost 5 bases, and 14 bases had no gene match. This CDR3 is CSVKKGQEFDSGELFF. For the CDR3, the DNA is TGCAGCGTTAAAAAGGGACAGGAATTTGACTCCGGGGAGCTGTTTTTT.

This clonotype showed up just a few times. The chain uses TRBV20-1 and TRBJ2-1; 7 bases map to TRBD2. The CDR3 length is 15 residues. Germline lookup yields CDR1 DFQATT and CDR2 SNEGSKA (reference sequence). V was clipped by 3 bases and J by 9 bases; unmatched bases: 14. For the CDR3, the DNA is TGCAGTGCTAGCCTACAGGCTAGCGGACGTAGTGAGCAGTTCTTC. It codes for CSASLQASGRSEQFF.